A single sample gave rise to the 10 T cell receptor beta chains below, sequenced in a study of blood T cell repertoires in COVID-19 (dated by TCRdb to the early 2020s). The library was obtained by the immunoSEQ multiplex PCR assay. TCRdb provides this immuneACCESS table in a form limited to in-frame rearrangements. Some clones are lacking; in checked studies, under half of them reflect an unresolved V gene, and why the rest are absent is not known. This sample gives 350,000 to 550,000 clones in total; about 85% of them show up just once. Under 2% of the sample is held by the ten biggest clonotypes. The sample taken for sequencing was PBMCs or T cells enriched from blood (not recorded which). The receptors here all came from a woman younger than 35 with acute COVID-19.

The rearrangement joins TRBV3-1 (or the pseudogene TRBV3-2) to TRBJ1-3, with D perhaps matching TRBD1 (5 bases). Trimming removed 4 bases from V and 0 bases from J, with 10 bases in between. Germline loops: CDR1 LGHDT, CDR2 YNNKEL (reference sequence). The length of the CDR3 is 15 residues. The CDR3: CASSPRTLSGNTIYF. The DNA of the CDR3 is TGTGCCAGCAGCCCACGGACACTCTCTGGAAACACCATATATTTT.

The chain uses TRBV7-9 and TRBJ2-7, with TRBD1 matching over 7 bases. V dropped 1 base and J dropped 9; count of bases not matched to a gene: 9. The CDR3 is made up of 14 amino acids. Germline V lookup: CDR1 SEHNR, CDR2 FQNEAQ (reference sequence). The CDR3 region has the DNA TGTGCCAGCAGCTTAGGTGACAGGGTTCGCGGGCAGTACTTC. This encodes CASSLGDRVRGQYF.

The V and J genes are TRBV2 and TRBJ1-4, with D possibly TRBD1 on 5 matching bases. This CDR3 comprises 12 residues. Germline CDR1 is SNHLY and CDR2 is FYNNEI. V was clipped by 7 bases and J by 4 bases, with 7 bases between them. The CDR3 here is CASKGDNEKLFF. For the CDR3, the DNA is TGTGCCAGCAAAGGGGATAATGAAAAACTGTTTTTT.

The chain combines TRBV7-2 with TRBJ2-2; no clear D gene. From germline, CDR1 is SGHTA and CDR2 FQGNSA. Trimming took off 6 bases at V and 7 bases at J, with 15 bases between the two ends. The CDR3 contains 14 residues. This CDR3 is CASRQIVEVGELFF. The CDR3 nucleotides are TGTGCCAGCAGGCAAATTGTTGAGGTCGGGGAGCTGTTTTTT. The complete variable domain, with remaining parts taken from reference TRBV7-2 and TRBJ2-2, reads GAGVSQSPSNKVTEKGKDVELRCDPISGHTALYWYRQSLGQGLEFLIYFQGNSAPDKSGLPSDRFSAERTGGSVSTLTIQRTQQEDSAVYLCASRQIVEVGELFFGEGSRLTVL.

The chain combines TRBV19 with TRBJ2-7, with TRBD1 matching over 8 bases. The CDR3 covers 13 residues. Germline lookup yields CDR1 LNHDA and CDR2 SQIVND (reference sequence). V was clipped by 10 bases and J by 3 bases; unmatched bases: 8. CDR3 in DNA: TGTGCCACAAAGTCCGGACAGGGCTACGAGCAGTACTTC. As protein: CATKSGQGYEQYF.

This chain links TRBV7-2 with TRBJ2-1; 10 nucleotides line up with TRBD1. The CDR3 runs to 15 residues. Losses at the gene ends were 5 bases for V and 4 bases for J; bases not matched to a gene: 5. The germline V gene encodes CDR1 SGHTA and CDR2 FQGNSA. The CDR3: CASSPDRGGYNEQFF. The CDR3 nucleotides are TGTGCCAGCAGCCCGGACAGGGGGGGATACAATGAGCAGTTCTTC.

The chain has TRBV5-1 and TRBJ1-2; 7 positions match TRBD1. The trim removed 4 bases at V and 6 bases at J, leaving 12 bases unmatched. CDR1 is SGHRS, CDR2 YFSETQ, per germline. The CDR3 sequence is 15 residues long. CDR3 sequence reads: CASSLRTGHGDGYTF. CDR3 sequence (DNA): TGCGCCAGCAGCCTACGGACAGGACATGGGGATGGCTACACCTTC.

The chain joins TRBV7-2 to TRBJ2-7; TRBD1 matches at 9 bases. Losses at the gene ends were 0 bases for V and 2 bases for J; bases not matched to a gene: 2. The CDR3 loop spans 15 amino acids. Germline CDR1 and CDR2: SGHTA and FQGNSA. In DNA, the CDR3 is TGTGCCAGCAGCTTAGCCGGGACAGGGACCTACGAGCAGTACTTC. As protein: CASSLAGTGTYEQYF.

V usage is TRBV4-2 and J usage is TRBJ1-5, with 7 bases matching TRBD1. The germline V gene encodes CDR1 LGHNA and CDR2 YNFKEQ. Trimming took 6 bases from V and 6 from J; bases not matched to a gene: 8. CDR3 length: 14 residues. CDR3 nucleotides: TGTGCCAGCAGTCCCGACAGGGCGAGTCAGCCCCAGCATTTT. It encodes CASSPDRASQPQHF.

The chain joins TRBV12-3 or TRBV12-4 to TRBJ2-2, with no clear D. The CDR3 is 13 residues long. The ends were cut back, 7 bases at V and 1 base at J, with 7 bases in the middle. The CDR3 nucleotides read TGTGCCAGCACCTCGGTGAACACCGGGGAGCTGTTTTTT. Its translation: CASTSVNTGELFF.